This T cell receptor (beta chain) was recovered during a study of blood T cells in healthy people across ages. Using a J-beta primer mix together with a sample-barcoded 5' primer, a second PCR was run for about 6 to 12 cycles. TCRdb recomputed calls from the 5' RACE reads with MiXCR, one row per CDR3 protein. Of around 940,000 distinct CDR3 sequences listed, roughly half are singletons. CDR1 and CDR2 from the germline V gene are SGHVS and FQNEAQ. The length of the CDR3 is 16 residues. V lost 4 bases to trimming and J lost 8 bases, with 22 bases between them. Study observations and caveats: The long-lived group displayed more naive CD4+ cells, plus higher diversity, than the aged donors did.

This clonotype showed up just a few times. Its specificity is not known. The people who gave samples were healthy Caucasians from Russia, aged about 6 to 100. Each donor gave 9 to 10 milliliters of peripheral blood. Total RNA was extracted at no less than 5.5 micrograms per sample. This sequence joins TRBV7-8 and TRBJ2-3; either TRBD1 or TRBD2 may fit D (7 bases each). Source material: blood. This receptor was obtained from a woman aged 60 to 75 in good health. CDR3 sequence reads: CASSSLGQRGLGTQYF. CDR3 DNA sequence: TGTGCCAGCAGCTCCCTGGGACAGCGGGGCCTAGGTACGCAGTATTTT.